The rows below give T cell receptor beta chains drawn from one sample of a study of T cell responses to AZD1222 COVID-19 vaccine. Only in-frame clones appear in the TCRdb table, and some are missing; sequencing was by immunoSEQ multiplex PCR. Of about 160,000 clones in the sample, 90% to 95% were seen once. Material: peripheral blood, obtained on day 0 of MenACWY control vaccination. Receptors were obtained from an adult in good health. Both conserved end residues are part of each CDR3. The D gene is left open where the match is weak. Clone size is stated in some rows and not others, as once, few, many or a class when expanded.

V gene: TRBV3-1/TRBV3-2; J gene: TRBJ1-1; D gene: .; clone size: .; CDR3 DNA: TGTGCCAGCAGCCCCCTAGGGTCTGGCACTGAAGCTTTCTTT; CDR3 protein: CASSPLGSGTEAFF
V gene: TRBV28; J gene: TRBJ1-6; D gene: .; clone size: .; CDR3 DNA: TGTGCCAGCAGTCCTGTAGACAGGCCAAATTCACCCCTCCACTTT; CDR3 protein: CASSPVDRPNSPLHF
V gene: TRBV15; J gene: TRBJ1-5; D gene: TRBD1; clone size: .; CDR3 DNA: TGTGCCACCAGCAGCTCACAGGGGTCCCCCAATCAGCCCCAGCATTTT; CDR3 protein: CATSSSQGSPNQPQHF
V gene: TRBV27; J gene: TRBJ1-2; D gene: .; clone size: .; CDR3 DNA: TGTGCCAGCACTCCTCACGGGGAGGGTTCGTCGGGCTACACCTTC; CDR3 protein: CASTPHGEGSSGYTF
V gene: TRBV5-6; J gene: TRBJ1-3; D gene: .; clone size: .; CDR3 DNA: TGTGCCAGCAGCTTGGGCCAGCTTGGGGCCATATATTTT; CDR3 protein: CASSLGQLGAIYF
V gene: TRBV19; J gene: TRBJ1-1; D gene: .; clone size: .; CDR3 DNA: TGTGCCAGTAGTATAGGACTGATGAACACTGAAGCTTTCTTT; CDR3 protein: CASSIGLMNTEAFF
V gene: TRBV19; J gene: TRBJ2-3; D gene: TRBD2; clone size: .; CDR3 DNA: TGTGCCAGTAGTATAAGGGGACTAGCGACAGATACGCAGTATTTT; CDR3 protein: CASSIRGLATDTQYF
V gene: TRBV5-1; J gene: TRBJ2-1; D gene: .; clone size: .; CDR3 DNA: TGCGCCAGCAGCTTGAAAGGGGTAATCAATGAGCAGTTCTTC; CDR3 protein: CASSLKGVINEQFF
V gene: TRBV18; J gene: TRBJ1-5; D gene: .; clone size: once; CDR3 DNA: TGTGCCAGCTCACCGGTAGAAACAGTCAATCAGCCCCAGCATTTT; CDR3 protein: CASSPVETVNQPQHF
V gene: TRBV7-9; J gene: TRBJ1-1; D gene: .; clone size: .; CDR3 DNA: TGTGCCAGCAGCCCTACCTCGGGAGGGGGCACTGAAGCTTTCTTT; CDR3 protein: CASSPTSGGGTEAFF
V gene: TRBV6-5; J gene: TRBJ2-2; D gene: TRBD1; clone size: .; CDR3 DNA: TGTGCCAGCAGTTATCTCGGGACAGGGAACACCGGGGAGCTGTTTTTT; CDR3 protein: CASSYLGTGNTGELFF
V gene: TRBV19; J gene: TRBJ2-5; D gene: .; clone size: .; CDR3 DNA: TGTGCCAGCGCCGGGCCCCCTTGGAAGACCCAGTACTTC; CDR3 protein: CASAGPPWKTQYF
V gene: TRBV5-4; J gene: TRBJ1-1; D gene: .; clone size: few; CDR3 DNA: TGTGCCAGCCAGGAGGGGACTGAAGCTTTCTTT; CDR3 protein: CASQEGTEAFF
V gene: TRBV3-1/TRBV3-2; J gene: TRBJ1-2; D gene: .; clone size: .; CDR3 DNA: TGTGCCAGCAGCCAAGACGGGGGACCTGGACGCTTTAACTATGGCTACACCTTC; CDR3 protein: CASSQDGGPGRFNYGYTF
V gene: TRBV7-2; J gene: TRBJ2-5; D gene: TRBD1; clone size: .; CDR3 DNA: TGTGCCAGCAGCCCCCAGGGACAGACCCAAGAGACCCAGTACTTC; CDR3 protein: CASSPQGQTQETQYF
V gene: TRBV28; J gene: TRBJ1-2; D gene: .; clone size: .; CDR3 DNA: TGTGCCAGCGGTTCGAATCTGTTCTATGGCTACACCTTC; CDR3 protein: CASGSNLFYGYTF
V gene: TRBV7-8; J gene: TRBJ1-1; D gene: TRBD1; clone size: .; CDR3 DNA: TGTGCCAGCAGCTTATCAGGGGGAAGGAACACTGAAGCTTTCTTT; CDR3 protein: CASSLSGGRNTEAFF
V gene: TRBV11-3; J gene: TRBJ1-2; D gene: .; clone size: .; CDR3 DNA: TGTGCCAGCAGCTCGGTCAGGGCAGGAGGCTACACCTTC; CDR3 protein: CASSSVRAGGYTF
V gene: TRBV28; J gene: TRBJ2-7; D gene: .; clone size: .; CDR3 DNA: TGTGCCAGCAGTTTACCTTTCACTAGCTCCTACGAGCAGTACTTC; CDR3 protein: CASSLPFTSSYEQYF
V gene: TRBV3-1/TRBV3-2; J gene: TRBJ2-1; D gene: .; clone size: .; CDR3 DNA: TGTGCCAGCAGCCAAGATCTAAGAAGTCAGAATGAGCAGTTCTTC; CDR3 protein: CASSQDLRSQNEQFF
V gene: TRBV2; J gene: TRBJ1-2; D gene: TRBD1; clone size: .; CDR3 DNA: TGTGCCAGCAGTGATTGGGACAGGGGTAGGGGCTACACCTTC; CDR3 protein: CASSDWDRGRGYTF
V gene: TRBV6-4; J gene: TRBJ2-2; D gene: .; clone size: .; CDR3 DNA: TGTGCCAGCAGTCCCTTCTTTAACACCGGGGAGCTGTTTTTT; CDR3 protein: CASSPFFNTGELFF
V gene: TRBV24-1; J gene: TRBJ1-6; D gene: .; clone size: .; CDR3 DNA: TGTGCCACGCCCGGGACGCCACTCTCCTATAATTCACCCCTCCACTTT; CDR3 protein: CATPGTPLSYNSPLHF
V gene: TRBV30; J gene: TRBJ1-1; D gene: .; clone size: .; CDR3 DNA: TGTGCCTGGAGTGACAGGGAAATGGCTTTCTTT; CDR3 protein: CAWSDREMAFF
V gene: TRBV18; J gene: TRBJ1-1; D gene: .; clone size: once; CDR3 DNA: TGTGCCAGCTCACCGCCGAACACTGAAGCTTTCTTT; CDR3 protein: CASSPPNTEAFF
V gene: TRBV5-6; J gene: TRBJ1-1; D gene: .; clone size: .; CDR3 DNA: TGTGCCACCTCCGGACACCCGAACACTGAAGCTTTCTTT; CDR3 protein: CATSGHPNTEAFF
V gene: TRBV4-3; J gene: TRBJ2-7; D gene: TRBD1; clone size: few; CDR3 DNA: TGCGCCAGCAGCCAAGATCTCGGACAGGCTAAGGCCTACGAGCAGTACTTC; CDR3 protein: CASSQDLGQAKAYEQYF
V gene: TRBV5-1; J gene: TRBJ2-3; D gene: .; clone size: .; CDR3 DNA: TGCGCCAGCAGCTTGGCCACAGATACGCAGTATTTT; CDR3 protein: CASSLATDTQYF